The next 4 T cell receptor beta chains were all read from a single sample in a study of CD8 T cells in ankylosing spondylitis (dated by TCRdb to 2017 to 2019). Libraries came from 5' RACE. Data came from an Illumina HiSeq 2500. TCRdb ran its own pipeline on the public reads, namely fastp trimming at Q25 and MiXCR clone calling, and kept in-frame beta chains. Identical CDR3 proteins give one entry, which carries the most common genes and DNA. The sample table shows fewer than 400,000 distinct CDR3 sequences, and 14% to 15% are seen once. Of the sample, 0.95% to 1.4% falls within the top ten clones. The material sequenced was blood, either unsorted or a sorted T cell fraction (not recorded which). These receptor sequences come from a male donor with ankylosing spondylitis or in good health (not recorded which).

As DNA, the CDR3 is TGTGCCAGCAAAAGGGGACACTATAATTCACCCCTCCACTTT. Amino acid sequence: CASKRGHYNSPLHF. The chain recombines TRBV12-3 or TRBV12-4 with TRBJ1-6, with D maybe TRBD1 (6 bases). The CDR3 has 14 residues. V lost 7 bases, J lost 3 bases, and 10 bases lay in between.

With regard to this clonotype: Its ends do not fully match the called genes, so a read error is possible. CDR3 DNA: TGTGCCAGCTCGCGCGGACAGTCCTCCGAGCAGTACTTC. It is translated as CASSRGQSSEQYF. The rearrangement links TRBV18 to TRBJ2-7, with a weak D call TRBD1 (6 bases). Germline-derived CDR1 and CDR2 are KGHSH and LQKENI. This CDR3 is built from 13 residues.

The chain links TRBV3-1 to TRBJ2-6; a possible D gene is TRBD2 (6 bases). In germline, CDR1 is LGHDT, CDR2 YNNKEL (reference sequence). Trimming removed 4 bases from V and 2 bases from J, with 12 bases in between. There are 16 residues in the CDR3. CDR3 nucleotides: TGTGCCAGCAGCCCCCCCCGGGGGACTGGGGCCAACGTCCTGACTTTC. This encodes CASSPPRGTGANVLTF.

This clonotype turned up a few times. The V call is TRBV6-1, the J call TRBJ2-2; D not resolved. V lost 2 bases to trimming and J lost 0 bases, with 10 bases between them. The CDR3 runs 16 residues. The germline V gene encodes CDR1 MNHNS and CDR2 SASEGT. CDR3 coding DNA: TGTGCCAGCAGTGAACTCAGAGTTTCGAACACCGGGGAGCTGTTTTTT. It specifies CASSELRVSNTGELFF.